This TCR beta chain was sequenced during a study of blood T cells in healthy people across ages. Looked up from germline, CDR1 is ENHRY and CDR2 is SYGVKD. Trimming at V came to 2 bases and at J to 7 bases, leaving 15 bases not matched to a gene. The CDR3 consists of 17 residues. The authors ran a second PCR of 7 to 11 cycles using a sample-barcoded 5' primer and a J-beta primer mix. TCRdb re-called the 5' RACE reads with MiXCR, one entry per CDR3 protein. The sample contains hundreds of thousands of distinct CDR3 sequences, about 56% of which appear only once. For this clonotype: Its antigen is unidentified.

Study-level findings and limits: Comparison with aged donors showed that long-lived donors had more naive CD4+ cells and higher diversity. Per million T cells, the diversity of TCR beta decreased roughly linearly as age advanced. Nothing was known about donor CMV status, and this possibly confounded expanded clonotype changes.

The TCR comes from a middle-aged man in good health. Input material: blood. The chain carries TRBV10-3 and TRBJ1-2; TRBD1 matches at 8 bases. This CDR3 is CAISEPYLTDRESGYTF. For the CDR3, the DNA is TGTGCCATCAGTGAGCCGTATCTTACGGACAGGGAATCTGGCTACACCTTC.